The clone carrying this TCR beta chain appeared a single time. What it binds is unknown. The entry originates in a study of cytomegalovirus exposure and HLA in healthy donors. Overall study results and limits: A later analysis appeared to link common viral pathogens to several of the most significant clusters. Upon later analysis, HLA-associated TCR beta chains proved more clonally expanded than other, equally common chains. Some V segments, including TRBV6-2 and TRBV6-3, were excluded as indistinguishable. There were around 160 TCR beta chains listed as cytomegalovirus-associated.

V lost 4 bases, J lost 5 bases, and 6 bases stayed unmatched. The CDR3 sequence is 14 residues long. Germline-derived CDR1 and CDR2 are SEHNR and FQNEAQ (reference sequence). Amplification used 60 Vbeta primers and 13 Jbeta primers. Clones were read by immunoSEQ multiplex PCR, and TCRdb kept only the in-frame ones, dropping some. The table records about 130,000 clones, about 74% of them present only once. Sequenced material: PBMCs. This chain connects TRBV7-9 to TRBJ1-1, with 8 bases lining up with TRBD1. This clonotype was obtained from a man in his forties in good health and CMV-seropositive. The CDR3 coding sequence is TGTGCCAGCAGCTGGAGACAGGGGTGGACTGAAGCTTTCTTT. Amino acid sequence: CASSWRQGWTEAFF.